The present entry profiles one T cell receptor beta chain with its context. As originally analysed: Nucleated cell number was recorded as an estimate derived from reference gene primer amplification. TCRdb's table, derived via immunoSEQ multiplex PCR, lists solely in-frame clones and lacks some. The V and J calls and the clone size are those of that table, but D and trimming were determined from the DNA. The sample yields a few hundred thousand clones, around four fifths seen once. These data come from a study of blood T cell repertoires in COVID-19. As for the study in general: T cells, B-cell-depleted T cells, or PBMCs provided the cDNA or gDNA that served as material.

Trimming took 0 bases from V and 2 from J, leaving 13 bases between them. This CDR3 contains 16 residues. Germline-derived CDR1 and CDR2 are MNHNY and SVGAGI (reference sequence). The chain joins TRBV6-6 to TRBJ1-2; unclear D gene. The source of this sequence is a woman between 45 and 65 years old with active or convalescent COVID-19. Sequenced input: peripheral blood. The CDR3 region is CASSYSFERENYGYTF. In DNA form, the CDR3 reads TGTGCCAGCAGTTACTCCTTCGAGAGGGAGAACTATGGCTACACCTTC.